The T cell receptor beta chain described here comes from a study of OX40 agonist ivuxolimab in advanced cancers. Study in general: The patients got ivuxolimab, which is an agonistic anti-OX40 (CD134) antibody. Hepatocellular carcinoma, melanoma, renal cell or head and neck cancer was diagnosed in the dose-escalation patients. Earlier treatment with anti-PD-1, anti-PD-L1 or anti-CTLA-4 was permitted, and about 40% had received some. Study-wide findings and caveats: Relative to CD4+ cells, CD8+ T cells on average had more expanded clones.

Notes on this clone: Its target is unknown.

Measured with immunoSEQ multiplex PCR; TCRdb has only the in-frame clones, and not every one. The sample lists roughly 19,000 clones; about 81% were seen once. The clonotype originates from an adult with an advanced solid tumor such as melanoma, head and neck, liver or kidney cancer. The material was CD4+ or CD8+ T cells sorted from blood, obtained in a trial of the OX40 agonist ivuxolimab.

This CDR3 reads CASSITSGSYNEQFF. The CDR3 nucleotides read TGTGCCAGCAGTATCACTAGCGGATCGTACAATGAGCAGTTCTTC. The V and J genes are TRBV27 and TRBJ2-1; 8 bases fit TRBD2. The CDR3 extends over 15 amino acids. Trimming removed 5 bases from V and 4 bases from J; junction bases left unmatched: 7. The germline gives CDR1 MNHEY, CDR2 SMNVEV (reference sequence).